This TCR beta chain was captured in a study of blood T cell repertoires in COVID-19. Study context: Acute-phase and convalescent COVID-19 samples originated in the United States, Italy and Spain. Nucleic acid was either cDNA or gDNA, and it came from T cells, B-cell-depleted T cells, or PBMCs.

Germline V gene sequence: CDR1 SNHLY, CDR2 FYNNEI. The CDR3 covers 14 residues. After removal of 7 bases from V and 2 bases from J, the junction contained 5 bases not matched to a gene. This clone was seen a few times. As handled by the study authors: The authors estimated nucleated cell counts from reference gene primer amplification. Profiling relied on immunoSEQ multiplex PCR, and the TCRdb table lists in-frame clones only, not all of them. V, J and clone size reflect that table, while D and trimming were determined from the DNA. This table holds some 130,000 clones, roughly 79% found once. V is TRBV2 and J is TRBJ1-5, with 7 bases that match TRBD1. The sequencing sample was made of peripheral blood. The clonotype originates from a woman in her fifties or sixties with active or convalescent COVID-19. In DNA, the CDR3 is TGTGCCAGCAAGGCCGACAGGGGCAATCAGCCCCAGCATTTT. Translated: CASKADRGNQPQHF.